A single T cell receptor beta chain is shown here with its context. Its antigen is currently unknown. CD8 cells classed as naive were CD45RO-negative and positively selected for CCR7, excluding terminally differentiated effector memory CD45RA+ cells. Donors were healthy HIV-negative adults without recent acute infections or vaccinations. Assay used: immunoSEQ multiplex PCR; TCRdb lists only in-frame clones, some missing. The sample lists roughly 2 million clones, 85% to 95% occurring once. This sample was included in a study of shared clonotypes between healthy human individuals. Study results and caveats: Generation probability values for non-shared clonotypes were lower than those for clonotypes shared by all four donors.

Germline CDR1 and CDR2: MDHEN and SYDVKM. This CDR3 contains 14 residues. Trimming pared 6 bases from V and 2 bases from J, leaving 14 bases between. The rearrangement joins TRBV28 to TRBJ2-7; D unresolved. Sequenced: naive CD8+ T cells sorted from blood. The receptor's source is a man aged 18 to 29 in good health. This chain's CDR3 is CASSPVGYTYEQYF. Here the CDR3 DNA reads TGTGCCAGCAGCCCGGTCGGCTACACCTACGAGCAGTACTTC. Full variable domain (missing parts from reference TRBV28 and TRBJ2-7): DVKVTQSSRYLVKRTGEKVFLECVQDMDHENMFWYRQDPGLGLRLIYFSYDVKMKEKGDIPEGYSVSREKKERFSLILESASTNQTSMYLCASSPVGYTYEQYFGPGTRLTVT.